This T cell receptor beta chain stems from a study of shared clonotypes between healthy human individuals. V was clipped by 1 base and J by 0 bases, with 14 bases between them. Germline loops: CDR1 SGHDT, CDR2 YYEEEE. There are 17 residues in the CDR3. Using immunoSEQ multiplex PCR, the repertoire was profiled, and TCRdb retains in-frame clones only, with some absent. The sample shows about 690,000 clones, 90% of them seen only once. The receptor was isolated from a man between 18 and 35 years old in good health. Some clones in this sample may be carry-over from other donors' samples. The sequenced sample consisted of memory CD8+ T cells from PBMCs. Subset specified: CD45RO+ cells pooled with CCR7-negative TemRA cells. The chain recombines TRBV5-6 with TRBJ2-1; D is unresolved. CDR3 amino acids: CASSLPLSSASYNEQFF. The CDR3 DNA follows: TGTGCCAGCAGCTTGCCCCTCTCCTCCGCCTCCTACAATGAGCAGTTCTTC.